This record concerns one TCR beta chain sequence. The data stem from a study of human T cells and chemical hapten exposure. TCRdb reprocessed the RACE reads with MiXCR, giving one entry per CDR3 protein. The data contain 85,000 to 100,000 distinct CDR3 sequences, 25% to 35% of them singletons. The time point denotes: patch test 3, about 24 weeks after DPC sensitization. Treatment here: therapeutic diphenylcyclopropenone sensitization with weekly scalp DPC. Germline lookup yields CDR1 MNHNS and CDR2 SASEGT. Trimming took 3 bases from V and 5 from J; bases not matched to a gene: 5. The CDR3 is made up of 14 amino acids.

The gene calls are TRBV6-1 and TRBJ2-7; 9 bases are a match to TRBD1. The sample in question was whole blood, obtained in connection with sensitization to the hapten diphenylcyclopropenone (DPC). The sequence came from a man aged 35-49 years with alopecia areata. Some clones in this sample may be carry-over from other donors' samples. The CDR3 loop reads CASSELDRGNEQYF. CDR3 nucleotides: TGTGCCAGCAGTGAGTTGGACAGGGGCAACGAGCAGTACTTC.